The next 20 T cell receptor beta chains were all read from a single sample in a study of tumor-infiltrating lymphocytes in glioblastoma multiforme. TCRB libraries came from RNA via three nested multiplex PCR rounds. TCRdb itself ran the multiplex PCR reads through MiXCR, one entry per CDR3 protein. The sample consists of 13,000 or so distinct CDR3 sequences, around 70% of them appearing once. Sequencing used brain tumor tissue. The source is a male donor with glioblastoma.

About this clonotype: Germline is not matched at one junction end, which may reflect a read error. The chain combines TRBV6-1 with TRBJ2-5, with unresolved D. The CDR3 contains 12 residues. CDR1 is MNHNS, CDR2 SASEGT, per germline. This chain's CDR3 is CASIIWRETRYF. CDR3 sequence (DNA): TGTGCCAGCATCATCTGGCGAGAGACCCGGTACTTC.

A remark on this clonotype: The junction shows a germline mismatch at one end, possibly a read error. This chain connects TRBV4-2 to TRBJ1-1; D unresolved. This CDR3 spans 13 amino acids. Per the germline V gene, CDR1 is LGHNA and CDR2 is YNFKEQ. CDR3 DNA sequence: TGTGCTAGCAGCCAAGGTACCGACAAGGTAACTTTCTTT. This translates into CASSQGTDKVTFF.

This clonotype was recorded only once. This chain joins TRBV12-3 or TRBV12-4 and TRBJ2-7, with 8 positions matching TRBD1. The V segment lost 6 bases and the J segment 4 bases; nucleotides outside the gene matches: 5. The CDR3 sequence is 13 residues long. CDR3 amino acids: CASRLGQVYEQYF. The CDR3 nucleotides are TGTGCCAGCAGATTGGGACAGGTATACGAGCAGTACTTC.

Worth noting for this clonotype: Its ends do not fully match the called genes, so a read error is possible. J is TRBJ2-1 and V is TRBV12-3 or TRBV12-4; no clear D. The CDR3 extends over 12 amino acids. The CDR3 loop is CASSLGPPEQFF. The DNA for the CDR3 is TGTGCCAGCAGTTTAGGGCCCCCCGAGCAGTTCTTT.

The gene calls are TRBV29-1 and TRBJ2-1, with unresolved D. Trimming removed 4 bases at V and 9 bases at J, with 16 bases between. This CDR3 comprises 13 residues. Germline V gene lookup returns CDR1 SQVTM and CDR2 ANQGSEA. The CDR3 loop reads CSVASTYRSEQFF. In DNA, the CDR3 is TGCAGCGTTGCGAGTACCTATCGGAGTGAGCAGTTCTTC.

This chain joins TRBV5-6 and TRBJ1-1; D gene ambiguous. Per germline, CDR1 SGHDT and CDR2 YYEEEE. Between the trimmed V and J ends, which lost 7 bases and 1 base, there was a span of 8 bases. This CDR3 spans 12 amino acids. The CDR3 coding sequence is TGTGCCAGCTGCCTATCGAACACTGAAGCTTTCTTT. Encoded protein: CASCLSNTEAFF.

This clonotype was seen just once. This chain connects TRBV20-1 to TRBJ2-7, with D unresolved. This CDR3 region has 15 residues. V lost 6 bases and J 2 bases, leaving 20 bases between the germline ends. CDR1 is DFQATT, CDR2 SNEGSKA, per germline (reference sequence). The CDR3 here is CSAHYPGRPTYEQYF. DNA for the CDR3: TGCAGTGCCCACTACCCGGGCCGTCCTACCTACGAGCAGTACTTC.

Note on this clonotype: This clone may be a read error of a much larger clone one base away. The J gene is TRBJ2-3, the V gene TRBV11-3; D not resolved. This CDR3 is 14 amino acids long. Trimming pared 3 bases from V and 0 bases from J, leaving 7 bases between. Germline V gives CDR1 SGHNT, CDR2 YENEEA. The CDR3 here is CASSFVASTDTQYF. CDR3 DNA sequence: TGTGCCAGCAGCTTTGTTGCAAGCACAGATACGCAGTATTTT.

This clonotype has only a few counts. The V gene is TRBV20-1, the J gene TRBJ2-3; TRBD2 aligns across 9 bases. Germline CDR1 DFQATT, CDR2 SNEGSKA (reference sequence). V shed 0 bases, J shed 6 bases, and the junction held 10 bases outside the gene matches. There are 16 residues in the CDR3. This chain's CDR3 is CSARDVGGGAGDTQYF. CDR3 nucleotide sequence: TGCAGTGCTAGAGATGTTGGCGGGGGGGCCGGCGATACGCAGTATTTT.

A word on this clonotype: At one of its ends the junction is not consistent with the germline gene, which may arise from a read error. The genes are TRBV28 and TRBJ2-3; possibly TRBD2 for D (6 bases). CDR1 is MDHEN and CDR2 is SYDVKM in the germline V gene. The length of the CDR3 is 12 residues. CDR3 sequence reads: CASSPVGGTQYF. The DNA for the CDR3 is TGTGCCAGCAGTCCGGTGGGGGGTACGCAATATTTT.

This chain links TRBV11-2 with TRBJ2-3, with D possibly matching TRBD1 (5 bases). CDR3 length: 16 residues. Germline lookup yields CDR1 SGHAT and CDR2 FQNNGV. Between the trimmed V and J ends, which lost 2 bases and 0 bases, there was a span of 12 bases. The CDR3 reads CASSLPGNPSTDTQYF. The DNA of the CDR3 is TGTGCCAGCAGCTTACCAGGGAATCCTAGCACAGATACGCAGTATTTT. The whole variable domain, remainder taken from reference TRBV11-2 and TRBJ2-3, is EAGVAQSPRYKIIEKRQSVAFWCNPISGHATLYWYQQILGQGPKLLIQFQNNGVVDDSQLPKDRFSAERLKGVDSTLKIQPAKLEDSAVYLCASSLPGNPSTDTQYFGPGTRLTVL.

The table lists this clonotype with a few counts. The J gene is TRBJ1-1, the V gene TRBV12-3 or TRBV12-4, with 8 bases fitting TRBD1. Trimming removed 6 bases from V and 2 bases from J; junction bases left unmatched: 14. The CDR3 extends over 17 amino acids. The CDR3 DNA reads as TGTGCCAGCAGCAACGACAGGGGAAGCGCGACTAACACTGAAGCTTTCTTT. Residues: CASSNDRGSATNTEAFF.

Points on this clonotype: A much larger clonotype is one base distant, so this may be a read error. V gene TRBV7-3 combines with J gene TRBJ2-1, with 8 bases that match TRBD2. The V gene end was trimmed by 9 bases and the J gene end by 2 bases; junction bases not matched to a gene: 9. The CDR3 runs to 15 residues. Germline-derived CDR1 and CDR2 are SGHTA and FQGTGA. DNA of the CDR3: TGTGCCAGAAGCCCTATAGCGGGGCCCTACAATGAGCAGTTCTTC. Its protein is CARSPIAGPYNEQFF.

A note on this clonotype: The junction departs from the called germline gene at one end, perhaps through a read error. CDR3 DNA sequence: TGTGCCAGCATCTTAGATCTCCCTCCGAACACCGGGGAGCTGTTTTTT. Translation gives CASILDLPPNTGELFF. This chain connects TRBV11-2 to TRBJ2-2, with D uncertain. Germline CDR1 is SGHAT and CDR2 is FQNNGV. The CDR3 consists of 16 residues.

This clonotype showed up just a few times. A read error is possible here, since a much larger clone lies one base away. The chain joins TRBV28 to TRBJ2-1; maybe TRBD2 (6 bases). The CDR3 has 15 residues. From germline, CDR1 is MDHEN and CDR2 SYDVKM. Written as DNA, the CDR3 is TGTGCCAGCACTTTCGACCAGTCCCGGGGGAATGGGCAGTTCTTC. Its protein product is CASTFDQSRGNGQFF.

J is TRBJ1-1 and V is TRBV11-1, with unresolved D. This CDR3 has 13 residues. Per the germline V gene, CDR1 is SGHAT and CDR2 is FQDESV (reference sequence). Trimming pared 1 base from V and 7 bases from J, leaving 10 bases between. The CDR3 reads CASSLGSLNEAFF. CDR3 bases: TGTGCCAGCAGCTTAGGGTCTCTCAATGAAGCTTTCTTT.

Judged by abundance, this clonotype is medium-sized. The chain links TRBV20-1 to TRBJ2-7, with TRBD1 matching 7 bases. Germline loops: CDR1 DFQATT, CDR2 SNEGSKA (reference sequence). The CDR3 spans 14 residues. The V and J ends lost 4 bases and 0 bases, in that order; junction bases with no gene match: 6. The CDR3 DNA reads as TGCAGTGCTAACGGACAGGCGAACTCCTACGAGCAGTACTTC. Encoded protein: CSANGQANSYEQYF.

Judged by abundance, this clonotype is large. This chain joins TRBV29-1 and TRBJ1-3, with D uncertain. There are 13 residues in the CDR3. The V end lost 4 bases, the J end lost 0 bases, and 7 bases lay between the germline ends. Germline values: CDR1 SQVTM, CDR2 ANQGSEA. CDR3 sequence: CSVGTNSGNTIYF. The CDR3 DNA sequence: TGCAGCGTTGGAACAAACTCTGGAAACACCATATATTTT.

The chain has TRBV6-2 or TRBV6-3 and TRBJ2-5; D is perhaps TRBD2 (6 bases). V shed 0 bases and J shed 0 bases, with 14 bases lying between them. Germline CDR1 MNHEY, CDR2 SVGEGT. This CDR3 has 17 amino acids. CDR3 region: CASSYSGGLRDQETQYF. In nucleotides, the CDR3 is TGTGCCAGCAGTTACTCTGGAGGACTAAGAGACCAAGAGACCCAGTACTTC.

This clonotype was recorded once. CDR3 sequence reads: CASSGFPGQGAGVQPQHF. In DNA form, the CDR3 reads TGTGCCAGCAGCGGTTTCCCGGGACAGGGGGCAGGGGTTCAGCCCCAGCATTTT. The V call is TRBV6-6, the J call TRBJ1-5; 12 bases map to TRBD1. Per germline, CDR1 MNHNY and CDR2 SVGAGI (reference sequence). The length of the CDR3 is 18 residues. The trim removed 6 bases at V and 6 bases at J, leaving 15 bases unmatched.